This T cell receptor (beta chain) came from a study of identical twins. Study-level points and caveats: In monozygotic twins, models underestimated the sharing of out-of-frame TCR alpha. High-abundance cord blood beta clonotypes had fewer insertions; memory repertoires showed none.

Per the germline V gene, CDR1 is SQVTM and CDR2 is ANQGSEA. J lost 5 bases, V lost 6 bases, and 4 bases had no gene match. The CDR3 spans 12 residues. TCRdb reprocessed the 5' RACE reads via MiXCR and lists one record per CDR3 protein. Altogether approximately 700,000 distinct CDR3 sequences are present, around a sixth being singletons, with the ten largest covering over 10%. A remark on this clonotype: Its antigen is as yet unknown.

This same sample was also taken into another study, of T cells expressing NK-cell markers. As that study records: For a handful of donors, these clonotypes were likewise the leading ones in the CD3+CD56-NKG2C+ fraction.

The chain links TRBV29-1 to TRBJ1-2; TRBD1 agrees at 9 bases. This TCR was sampled from a woman between 18 and 30 years old in good health. Sequenced sample: PBMCs. This chain's CDR3 is CSVGDRAYGYTF. CDR3 bases: TGCAGCGTGGGGGACAGGGCTTATGGCTACACCTTC.